Below are 25 T cell receptor beta chains sequenced from a single sample in a study of blood T cell repertoires in COVID-19. Sequencing was performed with immunoSEQ multiplex PCR; in TCRdb, only in-frame clones are kept and a portion is missing. The table lists approximately 350,000 clones, 89% of them singletons. Specimen: peripheral blood. The origin of the receptors is a middle-aged man with acute or convalescent COVID-19.

This clone was detected only a few times. The genes are TRBV7-2 and TRBJ2-3; D unresolved. V was trimmed by 5 bases and J by 4 bases, leaving 13 bases between them. CDR1 SGHTA and CDR2 FQGNSA come from the germline V gene. The CDR3 runs 14 residues. The CDR3 spells CASSPTTSSDTQYF. CDR3 nucleotides: TGTGCCAGCAGCCCCACTACTTCGTCAGATACGCAGTATTTT.

CDR3 sequence reads: CASSQDIQNTEAFF. Written as DNA, the CDR3 is TGTGCCAGCAGCCAAGACATACAGAACACTGAAGCTTTCTTT. The J gene is TRBJ1-1, the V gene TRBV3-1 (or the pseudogene TRBV3-2); unclear D gene. V shed 0 bases and J shed 1 base, with 6 bases lying between them. Germline lookup yields CDR1 LGHDT and CDR2 YNNKEL (reference sequence). CDR3 length: 14 amino acids.

The chain recombines TRBV11-2 with TRBJ1-2; TRBD1 agrees at 9 bases. The CDR3 sequence is 16 residues long. The V segment lost 4 bases and the J segment 8 bases; nucleotides outside the gene matches: 14. Looked up from germline, CDR1 is SGHAT and CDR2 is FQNNGV. CDR3 loop: CASSSTGGRALKGYTF. The CDR3 DNA follows: TGTGCCAGCAGCTCGACAGGGGGAAGGGCCCTTAAAGGCTACACCTTC.

The rearrangement uses TRBV7-5 and TRBJ1-2. TRBV7-5 is an annotated pseudogene. The CDR3 is made up of 13 amino acids. CDR3 DNA sequence: TGTGCCAGAAGCTTAGGGGGGGTAGATGGCTACACCTTC. Translation: CARSLGGVDGYTF.

Written as DNA, the CDR3 is TGTGCGGCAGGGTTAGAGTATGGCTACACCTTC. Amino acids: CAAGLEYGYTF. V gene TRBV30 combines with J gene TRBJ1-2, with D tentatively TRBD1 (5 bases). CDR1 is GTSNPN and CDR2 is SVGIG in the germline V gene (reference sequence). The CDR3 covers 11 residues.

This chain's CDR3 is CASSHPSGTRGTSYEQYF. The CDR3, as DNA: TGTGCCAGCAGCCATCCCTCCGGGACAAGGGGGACCAGCTACGAGCAGTACTTC. This sequence joins TRBV5-4 and TRBJ2-7, with D possibly TRBD1 on 6 matching bases. Germline lookup yields CDR1 SGHNT and CDR2 YYREEE (reference sequence). The CDR3 is made up of 18 amino acids. Trimming cost V 4 bases and J 3 bases, with 26 bases left between them.

V and J are TRBV6-2 or TRBV6-3 and TRBJ1-6, with no clear D. Deletions cut 0 bases from V and 9 bases from J, with 12 bases between. Per germline, CDR1 MNHEY and CDR2 SVGEGT. This CDR3 region has 15 residues. The CDR3: CASSYSTGGVSPLHF. The CDR3 DNA is TGTGCCAGCAGTTACTCGACGGGAGGCGTTTCACCCCTCCACTTT.

Only one count was recorded for this clone. The chain couples TRBV27 to TRBJ2-5, with TRBD1 identical over 8 bases. V gave up 1 base and J gave up 5 bases; unmatched junction bases: 6. There are 15 residues in the CDR3. Germline V gene lookup returns CDR1 MNHEY and CDR2 SMNVEV (reference sequence). CDR3 sequence reads: CASSLFPGGWETQYF. CDR3 nucleotide sequence: TGTGCCAGCAGTTTATTCCCAGGGGGCTGGGAGACCCAGTACTTC.

The gene calls are TRBV27 and TRBJ2-1; 12 positions agree with TRBD2. CDR1 is MNHEY and CDR2 is SMNVEV in the germline V gene (reference sequence). There are 18 residues in the CDR3. J lost 0 bases, V lost 7 bases, and 10 bases had no gene match. CDR3 sequence reads: CASIPGTSGYRSYNEQFF. The CDR3 nucleotides are TGTGCCAGCATTCCCGGGACTAGCGGGTACCGCTCCTACAATGAGCAGTTCTTC.

This clone was observed a handful of times. The rearrangement uses TRBV19 and TRBJ1-3; D call uncertain. The CDR3 length is 15 residues. The germline CDR1 and CDR2 sequences are LNHDA and SQIVND (reference sequence). The V and J ends lost 5 bases and 1 base respectively, with 12 bases between them. The CDR3 sequence is CASSRATGSGNTIYF. As DNA, the CDR3 is TGTGCCAGTAGTCGAGCCACGGGTTCTGGAAACACCATATATTTT.

Details on this clone: Compared with germline, one end of the junction differs, possibly owing to a read error. V is TRBV29-1 and J is TRBJ1-3, with TRBD1 as a possible D gene (5 bases). Germline V CDR1 and CDR2: SQVTM, ANQGSEA. This CDR3 spans 13 amino acids. For the CDR3, the DNA is TGCAGCGTCGAAGAAGGGGCTGGAAACACCATATATTTT. Protein: CSVEEGAGNTIYF.

As to this clone: Other DNA sequences in this specimen translate into the identical CDR3. V and J are TRBV10-3 and TRBJ2-1; TRBD2 matches 7 bases. This CDR3 is built from 16 residues. Germline lookup yields CDR1 ENHRY and CDR2 SYGVKD. J was trimmed by 0 bases and V by 2 bases; bases with no gene match: 4. The CDR3 here is CAISEASGSSYNEQFF. The CDR3 DNA reads as TGTGCCATCAGTGAGGCTAGCGGAAGCTCCTACAATGAGCAGTTCTTC.

The V call is TRBV6-5, the J call TRBJ1-1; D unresolved. Per germline, CDR1 MNHEY and CDR2 SVGAGI. CDR3 length: 13 amino acids. Trimming shortened V by 5 bases and J by 1 base, and 8 bases separated the two germline ends. For the CDR3, the DNA is TGTGCCAGCAGTCGTCGACAGAACACTGAAGCTTTCTTT. Protein: CASSRRQNTEAFF.

The chain employs TRBV2 and TRBJ1-5; D unresolved. The CDR3 runs 14 residues. The germline V and J ends were trimmed by 4 bases and 6 bases, with 13 bases remaining between them. The germline V gene has CDR1 SNHLY and CDR2 FYNNEI. The CDR3 region has the DNA TGTGCCAGCAGTGGAGGGAATGGTCGTCAGCCCCAGCATTTT. This encodes CASSGGNGRQPQHF.

The chain recombines TRBV15 with TRBJ1-2; TRBD1 aligns across 7 bases. The germline CDR1 and CDR2 sequences are LNHNV and YYDKDF (reference sequence). V dropped 1 base and J dropped 1; count of bases not matched to a gene: 6. The CDR3 has 16 residues. This CDR3 reads CATSRVRDSLNYGYTF. CDR3 DNA: TGTGCCACCAGCAGAGTAAGGGACAGTCTTAACTATGGCTACACCTTC.

V is TRBV7-2 and J is TRBJ1-5, with TRBD1 matching over 9 bases. This CDR3 is built from 16 residues. CDR1 is SGHTA and CDR2 is FQGNSA in the germline V gene. Trimming removed 5 bases from V and 2 bases from J; junction bases left unmatched: 7. This chain's CDR3 is CASSPGTGLGNQPQHF. The CDR3 DNA follows: TGTGCCAGCAGCCCCGGGACAGGGCTAGGCAATCAGCCCCAGCATTTT.

In its sample, this clone was seen a few times. The chain has TRBV10-3 and TRBJ1-1, with 7 bases identical to TRBD1. This CDR3 is 15 amino acids long. V lost 6 bases, J lost 1 base, and 8 bases stayed unmatched. Germline V gene sequence: CDR1 ENHRY, CDR2 SYGVKD. The CDR3 loop is CAIRTNPGGNTEAFF. CDR3 in DNA: TGTGCCATCAGAACAAATCCAGGGGGGAACACTGAAGCTTTCTTT.

The genes are TRBV24-1 and TRBJ2-7; 10 bases line up with TRBD1. Trimming cost V 3 bases and J 3 bases; bases outside gene matches: 7. The V gene's germline CDR1 is KGHDR and CDR2 SFDVKD. This CDR3 contains 16 residues. The CDR3 DNA is TGTGCCACCAGTGATAGTCCCGGGACAGGGGTCTACGAGCAGTACTTC. It specifies CATSDSPGTGVYEQYF.

The chain is built from TRBV15 and TRBJ2-7; TRBD1 agrees at 8 bases. V was clipped by 5 bases and J by 7 bases; unmatched bases: 10. Germline-derived CDR1 and CDR2 are LNHNV and YYDKDF (reference sequence). The CDR3 consists of 14 residues. CDR3 coding DNA: TGTGCCACCAGCGACAGGGGAGGAGAGTGGGAGCAGTACTTC. Protein sequence: CATSDRGGEWEQYF.

The gene calls are TRBV9 and TRBJ1-5, with TRBD1 matching 8 bases. The length of the CDR3 is 15 residues. Germline V CDR1 and CDR2: SGDLS, YYNGEE. V lost 4 bases to trimming and J lost 3 bases; unmatched junction nucleotides: 6. The CDR3 nucleotides are TGTGCCAGCAGCCTGACAGGGGATCCCAATCAGCCCCAGCATTTT. Translating it yields CASSLTGDPNQPQHF.

As regards this clone: This sample includes further DNA sequences coding for the same CDR3. The chain has TRBV6-5 and TRBJ2-7; D gene unclear. V was cut by 2 bases and J by 1 base, with 6 bases left in between. CDR3 size: 13 residues. CDR1 is MNHEY and CDR2 is SVGAGI in the germline V gene. The CDR3 bases are TGTGCCAGCAGTTACGGGCTTTCCTACGAGCAGTACTTC. Its translation: CASSYGLSYEQYF.

The CDR3 loop reads CASSLEAGNQPQHF. CDR3 DNA: TGCGCCAGCAGCTTGGAAGCGGGGAATCAGCCCCAGCATTTT. The J gene is TRBJ1-5, the V gene TRBV5-1; D is ambiguous. Trimming cost V 0 bases and J 4 bases, with 8 bases left between them. This CDR3 contains 14 residues. Germline V lookup: CDR1 SGHRS, CDR2 YFSETQ.

The chain uses TRBV6-5 and TRBJ1-4; 9 nucleotides line up with TRBD1. Germline V gene lookup returns CDR1 MNHEY and CDR2 SVGAGI. The CDR3 sequence is 16 residues long. The J segment lost 7 bases and the V segment lost 0 bases, leaving 6 bases of the junction unmatched. Here the CDR3 reads CASSYSSTGGSEKLFF. The DNA of the CDR3 is TGTGCCAGCAGTTACTCCTCGACAGGGGGGAGTGAAAAACTGTTTTTT.

The chain joins TRBV10-3 to TRBJ2-3; 10 nucleotides align to TRBD2. The CDR3 runs 18 residues. Germline V gene data show CDR1 as ENHRY and CDR2 as SYGVKD. V dropped 3 bases and J dropped 5; count of bases not matched to a gene: 14. The CDR3 loop is CAISESWGAGGHGDTQYF. The CDR3 DNA follows: TGTGCCATCAGTGAATCATGGGGAGCGGGGGGGCACGGAGATACGCAGTATTTT.

This clone is a singleton in its sample. This CDR3 reads CASSWDRNSPLHF. DNA of the CDR3: TGTGCCAGCAGTTGGGACAGAAATTCACCCCTCCACTTT. The chain uses TRBV27 and TRBJ1-6; 7 bases line up with TRBD1. After removal of 4 bases from V and 7 bases from J, the junction contained 1 base not matched to a gene. This CDR3 is 13 amino acids long. Per the germline V gene, CDR1 is MNHEY and CDR2 is SMNVEV (reference sequence).